This is a list of T cell receptor beta chains from one sample in a study of a mutant IDH1 vaccine in newly diagnosed glioma. Their recognized antigens are unknown. Clones were read by immunoSEQ multiplex PCR, and TCRdb kept only the in-frame ones, dropping some. The sample has 50,000 to 65,000 clones, about 89% seen once. The specimen was PBMCs, collected from a glioma patient whose treatment included an IDH1 peptide vaccine. Receptor source: a man aged 40-49 years with glioma. CDR3s include the opening cysteine and the closing phenylalanine or tryptophan. Each record gives: V gene, J gene, D gene, clone size, CDR3 protein, CDR3 DNA. A D gene is named only where the DNA matches it firmly. Expanded clones are given a class, and other clones once, few, many or no size at all.

v_gene: TRBV6-1; j_gene: TRBJ1-5; d_gene: .; abundance: many; CDR3aa: CASSEQGHQPQHF; CDR3nt: TGTGCCAGCAGTGAACAGGGGCATCAGCCCCAGCATTTT
v_gene: TRBV7-9; j_gene: TRBJ2-7; d_gene: TRBD2; abundance: once; CDR3aa: CASSAAGATSSSYEQYF; CDR3nt: TGTGCCAGCAGCGCAGCGGGAGCCACAAGTAGCTCCTACGAGCAGTACTTC
v_gene: TRBV7-9; j_gene: TRBJ2-7; d_gene: .; abundance: .; CDR3aa: CASSLRRDEQYF; CDR3nt: TGTGCCAGCAGCTTAAGGAGGGACGAGCAGTACTTC
v_gene: TRBV7-2; j_gene: TRBJ2-7; d_gene: TRBD2; abundance: few; CDR3aa: CASSIAPREGRNEQYF; CDR3nt: TGTGCCAGCAGCATCGCCCCACGGGAGGGCCGCAACGAGCAGTACTTC
v_gene: TRBV5-1; j_gene: TRBJ2-1; d_gene: TRBD2; abundance: .; CDR3aa: CASSSLAGGDGEQFF; CDR3nt: TGCGCCAGCAGTTCACTAGCGGGAGGGGATGGTGAGCAGTTCTTC
v_gene: TRBV4-2; j_gene: TRBJ1-1; d_gene: TRBD1; abundance: .; CDR3aa: CASSHPTGTGRRNTEAFF; CDR3nt: TGTGCCAGCAGCCACCCCACCGGGACAGGGCGGAGAAACACTGAAGCTTTCTTT
v_gene: TRBV6-6; j_gene: TRBJ2-1; d_gene: TRBD1; abundance: once; CDR3aa: CASGRDSLSYNEQFF; CDR3nt: TGTGCCAGCGGAAGGGACAGCCTCTCCTACAATGAGCAGTTCTTC
v_gene: TRBV5-1; j_gene: TRBJ2-3; d_gene: .; abundance: once; CDR3aa: CASTTLTDTQYF; CDR3nt: TGCGCCAGCACCACTTTAACAGATACGCAGTATTTT
v_gene: TRBV7-2; j_gene: TRBJ1-2; d_gene: .; abundance: once; CDR3aa: CASSEGPGSYGYTF; CDR3nt: TGTGCCAGCAGCGAAGGGCCGGGGAGCTATGGCTACACCTTC
v_gene: TRBV19; j_gene: TRBJ1-5; d_gene: .; abundance: .; CDR3aa: CASSGQGSNQPQHF; CDR3nt: TGTGCCAGTAGTGGTCAGGGTAGCAATCAGCCCCAGCATTTT
v_gene: TRBV5-1; j_gene: TRBJ1-1; d_gene: .; abundance: .; CDR3aa: CASSLNTEAFF; CDR3nt: TGCGCCAGCAGCTTGAACACTGAAGCTTTCTTT
v_gene: TRBV5-4; j_gene: TRBJ2-3; d_gene: .; abundance: .; CDR3aa: CASSPDLVSGGGNTQYF; CDR3nt: TGTGCCAGCAGCCCAGATCTGGTGAGCGGTGGCGGGAATACGCAGTATTTT
v_gene: TRBV27; j_gene: TRBJ2-7; d_gene: TRBD1; abundance: once; CDR3aa: CASSLYQGAGYEQYF; CDR3nt: TGTGCCAGCAGTTTATACCAGGGGGCCGGTTACGAGCAGTACTTC
v_gene: TRBV27; j_gene: TRBJ1-1; d_gene: .; abundance: .; CDR3aa: CASSPGNTEAFF; CDR3nt: TGTGCCAGCAGTCCAGGGAACACTGAAGCTTTCTTT
v_gene: TRBV10-3; j_gene: TRBJ2-1; d_gene: TRBD1; abundance: .; CDR3aa: CAIRAPGQAYNEQFF; CDR3nt: TGTGCCATCAGGGCGCCGGGACAGGCCTACAATGAGCAGTTCTTC